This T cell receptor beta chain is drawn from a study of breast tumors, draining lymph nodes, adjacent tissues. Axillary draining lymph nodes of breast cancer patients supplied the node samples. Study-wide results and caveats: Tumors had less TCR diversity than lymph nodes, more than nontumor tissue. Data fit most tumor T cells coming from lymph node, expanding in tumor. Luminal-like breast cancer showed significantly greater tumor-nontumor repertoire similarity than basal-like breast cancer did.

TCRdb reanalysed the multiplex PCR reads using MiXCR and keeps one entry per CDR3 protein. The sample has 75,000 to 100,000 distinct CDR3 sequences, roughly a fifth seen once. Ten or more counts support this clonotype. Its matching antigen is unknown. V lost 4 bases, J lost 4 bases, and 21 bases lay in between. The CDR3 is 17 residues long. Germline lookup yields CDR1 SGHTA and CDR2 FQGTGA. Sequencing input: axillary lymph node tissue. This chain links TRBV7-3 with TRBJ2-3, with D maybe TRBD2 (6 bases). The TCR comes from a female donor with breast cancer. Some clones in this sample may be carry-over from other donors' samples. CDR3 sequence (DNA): TGTGCCAGCAGCTCAGTAGCGGTTCCTATAAGGGCAGATACGCAGTATTTT. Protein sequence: CASSSVAVPIRADTQYF.